A single sample gave rise to the 22 T cell receptor beta chains below, sequenced in a study of beta chain features in type 1 diabetes. Every bit of the isolated RNA underwent reverse transcription, so sequencing read expressed TCRB transcripts. Assay used: immunoSEQ multiplex PCR; TCRdb lists only in-frame clones, some missing. The sample consists of 25,000 to 30,000 clones, around three fifths of them appearing once. Their cognate antigens are unknown. Study-wide findings and caveats: People with Type 1 diabetes carried modestly yet significantly shorter TCRB CDR3s in all four CD4+ subsets.

The specimen sequenced was Tregs from blood. The receptors derive from a woman under 30 with type 1 diabetes.

This clone occurred a few times. The chain has TRBV7-2 and TRBJ1-1; D is unresolved. Trimming took off 4 bases at V and 1 base at J, with 7 bases between the two ends. CDR1 is SGHTA, CDR2 FQGNSA, per germline. CDR3 size: 13 residues. The CDR3 loop is CASSSQENTEAFF. CDR3 DNA: TGTGCCAGCAGCTCCCAGGAGAACACTGAAGCTTTCTTT.

This chain links TRBV11-3 with TRBJ2-7; D is undetermined. Trimming shortened V by 4 bases and J by 1 base, and 5 bases separated the two germline ends. Germline V lookup: CDR1 SGHNT, CDR2 YENEEA. The CDR3 has 12 residues. The chain's CDR3 is CASSSGSYEQYF. For the CDR3, the DNA is TGTGCCAGCAGCTCCGGGTCCTACGAGCAGTACTTC.

The chain recombines TRBV10-2 with TRBJ2-5, with 7 bases identical to TRBD2. CDR1 is WSHSY and CDR2 is SAAADI in the germline V gene. CDR3 length equals 13 residues. The V gene end was trimmed by 10 bases and the J gene end by 5 bases; junction bases not matched to a gene: 10. CDR3: CATLFGGGETQYF. Here the CDR3 DNA reads TGCGCCACCCTATTCGGGGGAGGGGAGACCCAGTACTTC.

The chain recombines TRBV6-1 with TRBJ1-5; 7 bases are a match to TRBD1. This CDR3 spans 15 amino acids. CDR1 and CDR2 from the germline V gene are MNHNS and SASEGT. V was pared by 5 bases and J by 3 bases, with 7 bases of the junction left unmatched. CDR3 bases: TGTGCCAGCAGTCCCGCGGACAGGCACAATCAGCCCCAGCATTTT. As protein: CASSPADRHNQPQHF.

The chain couples TRBV5-4 to TRBJ2-3; 10 bases fit TRBD1. CDR1 is SGHNT, CDR2 YYREEE, per germline (reference sequence). The CDR3 loop spans 13 amino acids. V shed 5 bases, J shed 6 bases, and the junction held 3 bases outside the gene matches. CDR3 DNA: TGTGCCAGCAGGGGACAGGGGTCGGATACGCAGTATTTT. This gives the protein CASRGQGSDTQYF.

V and J are TRBV28 and TRBJ2-7, with 7 bases that match TRBD1. CDR1 is MDHEN, CDR2 SYDVKM, per germline. CDR3 size: 14 residues. V trimming: 5 bases; J trimming: 4 bases; junction bases outside the gene matches: 8. In nucleotides, the CDR3 is TGTGCCAGCAGTCCCCGACAGGGAACGTACGAGCAGTACTTC. Its translation: CASSPRQGTYEQYF.

The J gene is TRBJ1-4, the V gene TRBV19; possible D gene TRBD1, 5 bases. CDR1 and CDR2 from the germline V gene are LNHDA and SQIVND (reference sequence). The V and J ends lost 6 bases and 6 bases respectively, with 14 bases between them. This CDR3 is 14 amino acids long. As DNA, the CDR3 is TGTGCCAGTAGCGATCAGGGAGGGTATGAAAAACTGTTTTTT. Translating gives CASSDQGGYEKLFF.

The chain employs TRBV20-1 and TRBJ2-1; D perhaps matches TRBD1 (5 bases). This CDR3 has 11 amino acids. V was shortened by 7 bases and J by 7 bases, with 11 bases between the two germline ends. Germline V gene sequence: CDR1 DFQATT, CDR2 SNEGSKA (reference sequence). The chain's CDR3 is CSGGVVNEQFF. The CDR3 nucleotides read TGCAGTGGGGGCGTAGTTAATGAGCAGTTCTTC.

This clone was counted between two and nine times. The genes are TRBV5-6 and TRBJ1-4, with TRBD1 matching 7 bases. The ends lost 4 bases at V and 11 bases at J; junction bases unmatched: 8. This CDR3 has 13 amino acids. In germline, CDR1 is SGHDT, CDR2 YYEEEE. CDR3 amino acids: CASSMSDRMKLFF. The CDR3 region has the DNA TGTGCCAGCAGCATGTCGGACAGGATGAAACTGTTTTTT.

The V gene is TRBV21-1, the J gene TRBJ2-7; TRBD1, the table's D call, was not compared with the DNA. TRBV21-1 is termed a pseudogene. This CDR3 comprises 15 residues. The chain's CDR3 is CASPFLDRGVDEQYF. The CDR3 DNA is TGTGCCAGCCCCTTCCTTGACAGGGGGGTTGACGAGCAGTACTTC.

CDR3 in amino acids: CAISAGEAHGYTF. In DNA, the CDR3 is TGTGCCATCAGTGCCGGGGAGGCCCATGGCTACACCTTC. The J gene is TRBJ1-2, the V gene TRBV10-3, with D uncertain. Per the germline V gene, CDR1 is ENHRY and CDR2 is SYGVKD. The V gene lost 4 bases and the J gene lost 6 bases, with 12 bases spanning the gap. This CDR3 is 13 amino acids long.

The V call is TRBV28, the J call TRBJ1-5; no reliable D call. CDR3 length: 13 amino acids. The germline V gene has CDR1 MDHEN and CDR2 SYDVKM. Trimming took off 6 bases at V and 2 bases at J, with 8 bases between the two ends. CDR3 nucleotides: TGTGCCAGCAGGGAGGGTGGCAATCAGCCCCAGCATTTT. Amino acids: CASREGGNQPQHF.

This clone was detected a few times. V and J are TRBV11-2 and TRBJ2-3; D uncertain. The CDR3 loop spans 12 amino acids. CDR1 is SGHAT, CDR2 FQNNGV, per germline. The V gene lost 0 bases and the J gene lost 11 bases, with 9 bases spanning the gap. The CDR3 protein is CASSLEVELQYF. DNA of the CDR3: TGTGCCAGCAGCTTAGAAGTAGAACTGCAGTATTTT.

The CDR3 sequence is CASSLPAGLAGGETYEQYV. For the CDR3, the DNA is TGTGCCAGCAGCCTCCCTGCGGGACTAGCGGGAGGGGAAACCTACGAGCAGTACGTC. This chain connects TRBV11-2 to TRBJ2-7; 16 nucleotides agree with TRBD2. CDR3 length equals 19 residues. Per the germline V gene, CDR1 is SGHAT and CDR2 is FQNNGV. Trimming cost V 5 bases and J 2 bases; bases outside gene matches: 12.

This clone was detected only a few times. The chain joins TRBV29-1 to TRBJ1-3; TRBD1 might be the D (5 bases). V shed 7 bases and J shed 0 bases, with 10 bases lying between them. This CDR3 has 13 residues. Per the germline V gene, CDR1 is SQVTM and CDR2 is ANQGSEA. CDR3 nucleotide sequence: TGCAGCGCCCCAGGGTCCTCTGGAAACACCATATATTTT. As protein: CSAPGSSGNTIYF.

The genes are TRBV5-4 and TRBJ1-6; tentative D call: TRBD1 (6 bases). Trimming took 4 bases from V and 7 from J, leaving 15 bases between them. The CDR3 contains 15 residues. The germline V gene has CDR1 SGHNT and CDR2 YYREEE (reference sequence). The CDR3 spells CASSANRDRNSPLHF. In DNA form, the CDR3 reads TGTGCCAGCAGCGCAAACAGGGATCGAAATTCACCCCTCCACTTT. Full variable domain (missing parts from reference TRBV5-4 and TRBJ1-6): ETGVTQSPTHLIKTRGQQVTLRCSSQSGHNTVSWYQQALGQGPQFIFQYYREEENGRGNFPPRFSGLQFPNYSSELNVNALELDDSALYLCASSANRDRNSPLHFGNGTRLTVT.

V and J are TRBV5-1 and TRBJ2-1, with 7 bases aligning to TRBD1. Trimming took 2 bases from V and 0 from J; bases not matched to a gene: 11. This CDR3 spans 18 amino acids. The V gene's germline CDR1 is SGHRS and CDR2 YFSETQ. CDR3 sequence: CASSFPGQTDSSYNEQFF. CDR3 DNA: TGCGCCAGCAGCTTTCCGGGACAGACTGATAGCTCCTACAATGAGCAGTTCTTC. Filled out from reference TRBV5-1 and TRBJ2-1, the complete variable domain reads KAGVTQTPRYLIKTRGQQVTLSCSPISGHRSVSWYQQTPGQGLQFLFEYFSETQRNKGNFPGRFSGRQFSNSRSEMNVSTLELGDSALYLCASSFPGQTDSSYNEQFFGPGTRLTVL.

The gene calls are TRBV2 and TRBJ2-7; TRBD1 matches 9 bases. The germline gives CDR1 SNHLY, CDR2 FYNNEI. This CDR3 comprises 12 residues. V was pared by 7 bases and J by 4 bases, with 2 bases of the junction left unmatched. The CDR3 here is CASKDRGYEQYF. CDR3 bases: TGTGCCAGCAAGGACAGGGGTTACGAGCAGTACTTC.

The chain employs TRBV7-9 and TRBJ2-1, with 7 bases identical to TRBD2. This CDR3 is built from 14 residues. The V and J ends lost 10 bases and 3 bases, in that order; junction bases with no gene match: 9. The V gene's germline CDR1 is SEHNR and CDR2 FQNEAQ (reference sequence). CDR3 in amino acids: CAINSGPSYNEQFF. DNA for the CDR3: TGTGCCATCAATAGCGGGCCCAGCTACAATGAGCAGTTCTTC.

The chain is built from TRBV11-2 and TRBJ2-1, with TRBD2 matching 10 bases. The ends lost 3 bases at V and 3 bases at J; junction bases unmatched: 2. The CDR3 spans 15 residues. Germline CDR1 is SGHAT and CDR2 is FQNNGV. The CDR3 protein is CASSFGLADYNEQFF. For the CDR3, the DNA is TGTGCCAGCAGCTTTGGACTAGCGGACTACAATGAGCAGTTCTTC.

This chain joins TRBV18 and TRBJ1-5; no firm D call. The CDR3 has 13 residues. Trimming removed 2 bases from V and 7 bases from J, with 9 bases in between. Germline lookup yields CDR1 KGHSH and CDR2 LQKENI. This CDR3 is CASSPSSTQPQHF. The CDR3 bases are TGTGCCAGCTCACCATCTTCTACCCAGCCCCAGCATTTT. Together with reference TRBV18 and TRBJ1-5, the CDR3 gives the full variable domain: NAGVMQNPRHLVRRRGQEARLRCSPMKGHSHVYWYRQLPEEGLKFMVYLQKENIIDESGMPKERFSAEFPKEGPSILRIQQVVRGDSAAYFCASSPSSTQPQHFGDGTRLSIL.

The J gene is TRBJ2-5, the V gene TRBV30; perhaps TRBD1 as D (6 bases). V lost 0 bases to trimming and J lost 4 bases, with 12 bases between them. The CDR3 has 14 amino acids. CDR1 and CDR2 from the germline V gene are GTSNPN and SVGIG (reference sequence). CDR3 nucleotides: TGTGCCTGGAGTGTAACAGGGAATCGAGAGACCCAGTACTTC. This encodes CAWSVTGNRETQYF.